The 25 T cell receptor beta chains below all came from one sample that was sequenced in a study of blood T cell repertoires in COVID-19 (TCRdb year 2020). The protocol used for the library was the immunoSEQ multiplex PCR assay. The table was pulled from immuneACCESS by TCRdb, which kept in-frame rearrangements only. Such tables lose some clones; where checked, under half of the loss comes from unresolved V genes, and the rest has no known cause. The sample has about 210,000 clones on record, about 85% of them singletons. The ten largest clones add up to 0.72% of the sample. Material for sequencing was peripheral blood. Receptors were obtained from a man in his forties with acute or convalescent COVID-19.

V usage is TRBV5-4 and J usage is TRBJ1-1, with TRBD1 matching over 7 bases. Losses at the gene ends were 3 bases for V and 8 bases for J; bases not matched to a gene: 7. CDR3 length: 13 amino acids. CDR1 and CDR2 from the germline V gene are SGHNT and YYREEE (reference sequence). The CDR3 loop is CASSSRGPQEAFF. The CDR3 DNA is TGTGCCAGCAGCTCAAGGGGGCCCCAGGAAGCTTTCTTT.

The genes are TRBV4-1 and TRBJ2-3; 10 bases are shared with TRBD2. The CDR3 runs 16 residues. V lost 3 bases and J lost 4; bases outside the gene matches: 7. The germline gives CDR1 MGHRA, CDR2 YSYEKL. The CDR3 loop is CASSQEPGTSADTQYF. The CDR3 DNA reads as TGCGCCAGCAGCCAGGAACCCGGGACTAGCGCAGATACGCAGTATTTT.

V gene TRBV7-9 combines with J gene TRBJ2-1, with 11 bases fitting TRBD1. Germline lookup yields CDR1 SEHNR and CDR2 FQNEAQ (reference sequence). The CDR3 is 16 residues long. V shed 5 bases, J shed 7 bases, and the junction held 10 bases outside the gene matches. In DNA, the CDR3 is TGTGCCAGCAGCGTCGGACAGGGGGCGCATATGAATGAGCAGTTCTTC. Amino acids: CASSVGQGAHMNEQFF.

The chain is built from TRBV7-2 and TRBJ1-3, with unresolved D. With 5 bases removed from V and 8 bases from J, the gap between germline ends came to 19 bases. CDR1 is SGHTA, CDR2 FQGNSA, per germline. The CDR3 covers 15 residues. CDR3 in DNA: TGTGCCAGCAGCCCGCGAACATATGGAGGAGACACCATATATTTT. Protein sequence: CASSPRTYGGDTIYF. Looking up the rest from reference TRBV7-2 and TRBJ1-3 gives the full variable domain: GAGVSQSPSNKVTEKGKDVELRCDPISGHTALYWYRQSLGQGLEFLIYFQGNSAPDKSGLPSDRFSAERTGGSVSTLTIQRTQQEDSAVYLCASSPRTYGGDTIYFGEGSWLTVV.

The CDR3: CASSLPGTSGRGWGYEQYF. CDR3 in DNA: TGTGCCAGCAGTCTACCCGGGACTAGCGGGAGAGGCTGGGGCTACGAGCAGTACTTC. This chain joins TRBV28 and TRBJ2-7; TRBD2 matches 14 bases. Trimming took 5 bases from V and 3 from J; bases not matched to a gene: 15. The CDR3 sequence is 19 residues long. Germline lookup yields CDR1 MDHEN and CDR2 SYDVKM.

The chain recombines TRBV10-3 with TRBJ2-7, with 9 bases matching TRBD1. The CDR3 runs 15 residues. Trimming took 1 base from V and 4 from J; bases not matched to a gene: 5. Per germline, CDR1 ENHRY and CDR2 SYGVKD. The CDR3 DNA reads TGTGCCATCAGTGAGTTCGGACAGGGGAATTACGAGCAGTACTTC. Amino acid sequence: CAISEFGQGNYEQYF.

J is TRBJ1-1 and V is TRBV29-1; perhaps TRBD1 as D (6 bases). Germline CDR1 reads SQVTM; CDR2 reads ANQGSEA. Trimming removed 0 bases at V and 6 bases at J, with 14 bases between. CDR3 length: 14 residues. The CDR3 nucleotides are TGCAGCGTTGAAGAGGGACACTCAATCGCTGAAGCTTTCTTT. It yields the protein CSVEEGHSIAEAFF.

The rearrangement links TRBV10-3 to TRBJ1-1; 9 bases line up with TRBD1. CDR1 and CDR2 (germline): ENHRY, SYGVKD. V was pared by 6 bases and J by 4 bases, with 6 bases of the junction left unmatched. The CDR3 covers 14 residues. The chain's CDR3 is CAIREGQGGTEAFF. CDR3 in DNA: TGTGCCATCAGAGAGGGACAGGGTGGCACTGAAGCTTTCTTT.

A remark on this clone: The sample has other DNA sequences that encode this CDR3 too. The chain has TRBV27 and TRBJ2-6, with D perhaps TRBD1 (6 bases). V was pared by 6 bases and J by 4 bases, with 10 bases between. From germline, CDR1 is MNHEY and CDR2 SMNVEV (reference sequence). The CDR3 is 14 amino acids. CDR3 sequence reads: CASRQGAGANVLTF. CDR3 sequence (DNA): TGTGCCAGCAGACAGGGCGCAGGGGCCAACGTCCTGACTTTC.

The rearrangement joins TRBV11-2 to TRBJ2-3; 7 bases are a match to TRBD1. The V gene end was trimmed by 3 bases and the J gene end by 3 bases; junction bases not matched to a gene: 18. Germline V gene sequence: CDR1 SGHAT, CDR2 FQNNGV. This CDR3 spans 19 amino acids. The CDR3 region has the DNA TGTGCCAGCAGCTTGCTTTGGGCCCGACAGGGTGGGGAGACAGATACGCAGTATTTT. The encoded protein is CASSLLWARQGGETDTQYF.

As concerns this clone: One junction end does not reproduce the germline sequence, and a read error may be involved. V gene TRBV24-1 combines with J gene TRBJ1-5, with D possibly TRBD1 on 5 matching bases. Germline V gives CDR1 KGHDR, CDR2 SFDVKD. CDR3 length: 13 residues. CDR3 coding DNA: TGTGCCACCGGTGACAGCGACAATCAGCCCCAGCATTTT. Translating gives CATGDSDNQPQHF.

The rearrangement links TRBV12-3 or TRBV12-4 to TRBJ1-2, with D possibly TRBD1 on 5 matching bases. The CDR3 totals 13 residues. The germline V and J ends were trimmed by 1 base and 8 bases, with 11 bases remaining between them. CDR3 protein: CASSLETVGGYTF. The CDR3 region has the DNA TGTGCCAGCAGTTTAGAGACAGTCGGGGGCTACACCTTC.

The rearrangement uses TRBV27 and TRBJ1-5; TRBD1 agrees at 8 bases. Germline V lookup: CDR1 MNHEY, CDR2 SMNVEV (reference sequence). CDR3 length: 18 residues. Trimming cost V 2 bases and J 4 bases; bases outside gene matches: 13. The CDR3 sequence is CASSLDGTGNFLNQPQHF. DNA of the CDR3: TGTGCCAGCAGTTTAGATGGGACAGGAAACTTCCTTAATCAGCCCCAGCATTTT.

The genes are TRBV7-9 and TRBJ2-7; 11 positions match TRBD2. V gave up 5 bases and J gave up 0 bases; unmatched junction bases: 6. This CDR3 is 16 amino acids long. Germline-derived CDR1 and CDR2 are SEHNR and FQNEAQ (reference sequence). The CDR3 nucleotides are TGTGCCAGCAGCCTCGGACTAGCGGGCGGCTCCTACGAGCAGTACTTC. This gives the protein CASSLGLAGGSYEQYF.

This sequence joins TRBV25-1 and TRBJ1-5; perhaps TRBD1 as D (5 bases). The V gene lost 4 bases and the J gene lost 3 bases, with 10 bases spanning the gap. This CDR3 is 14 amino acids long. Germline CDR1 MGHDK, CDR2 SYGVNS. In nucleotides, the CDR3 is TGTGCCAGCAGTGCCCAGGGCGACAATCAGCCCCAGCATTTT. Translation: CASSAQGDNQPQHF. Variable domain in full (rest from reference TRBV25-1 and TRBJ1-5): EADIYQTPRYLVIGTGKKITLECSQTMGHDKMYWYQQDPGMELHLIHYSYGVNSTEKGDLSSESTVSRIRTEHFPLTLESARPSHTSQYLCASSAQGDNQPQHFGDGTRLSIL.

This clone was observed a single time. The rearrangement joins TRBV19 to TRBJ2-4, with TRBD1 as a possible D gene (5 bases). Germline lookup yields CDR1 LNHDA and CDR2 SQIVND (reference sequence). The CDR3 consists of 14 residues. With 3 bases removed from V and 8 bases from J, the gap between germline ends came to 14 bases. CDR3 in DNA: TGTGCCAGTAGTATCGCAGGGTCGGTGCACATTCAGTACTTC. Its protein is CASSIAGSVHIQYF.

V and J are TRBV24-1 and TRBJ1-5; D gene unclear. Germline CDR1 and CDR2: KGHDR and SFDVKD. V lost 4 bases, J lost 2 bases, and 11 bases lay in between. This CDR3 contains 15 residues. The CDR3 sequence is CATSEGPRGNQPQHF. In DNA, the CDR3 is TGTGCCACCAGTGAGGGTCCCCGGGGCAATCAGCCCCAGCATTTT.

The chain carries TRBV7-6 and TRBJ1-5, with 11 bases identical to TRBD1. CDR3 length: 18 residues. After removal of 1 base from V and 2 bases from J, the junction contained 7 bases not matched to a gene. Germline V gene sequence: CDR1 SGHVS, CDR2 FNYEAQ. The CDR3 region is CASSLEATGQGGNQPQHF. The DNA for the CDR3 is TGTGCCAGCAGCTTAGAGGCTACGGGACAGGGGGGCAATCAGCCCCAGCATTTT.

V usage is TRBV7-2 and J usage is TRBJ1-5, with 7 positions matching TRBD1. J lost 3 bases, V lost 5 bases, and 7 bases had no gene match. The V gene's germline CDR1 is SGHTA and CDR2 FQGNSA. The CDR3 length is 15 residues. The CDR3 DNA reads TGTGCCAGCAGCCTTCAGACAGGGATCAATCAGCCCCAGCATTTT. Translated, it gives CASSLQTGINQPQHF.

This clone was seen just once. V usage is TRBV27 and J usage is TRBJ1-1; the D gene is possibly TRBD1 (5 bases). CDR3 length: 15 residues. Germline V gene data show CDR1 as MNHEY and CDR2 as SMNVEV (reference sequence). Trimming stripped 2 bases from V and 5 bases from J, with 15 bases between. The CDR3 nucleotides read TGTGCCAGCAGTTTAGGTCCAAGGGGTTGGACTGAAGCTTTCTTT. Translated, it gives CASSLGPRGWTEAFF.

The V and J genes are TRBV5-1 and TRBJ1-1; 9 nucleotides agree with TRBD1. The V and J ends lost 4 bases and 3 bases, in that order; junction bases with no gene match: 13. Germline V gene sequence: CDR1 SGHRS, CDR2 YFSETQ. This CDR3 comprises 17 residues. CDR3 in DNA: TGCGCCAGCAGCAGCCATCCCTTACAGGGGGCTGACACTGAAGCTTTCTTT. It specifies CASSSHPLQGADTEAFF.

J is TRBJ2-3 and V is TRBV7-9; weak D call: TRBD2 (6 bases). Germline V gene sequence: CDR1 SEHNR, CDR2 FQNEAQ (reference sequence). This CDR3 region has 15 residues. With 5 bases removed from V and 1 base from J, the gap between germline ends came to 13 bases. This chain's CDR3 is CASSPWGEGTDTQYF. In nucleotides, the CDR3 is TGTGCCAGCAGCCCATGGGGGGAGGGCACAGATACGCAGTATTTT.

The chain joins TRBV7-9 to TRBJ2-7; 8 bases agree with TRBD2. Germline V gene data show CDR1 as SEHNR and CDR2 as FQNEAQ (reference sequence). Unmatched junction bases numbered 8, after V lost 5 bases and J lost 5 bases. This CDR3 spans 14 amino acids. CDR3 coding DNA: TGTGCCAGCAGCAGAAGCGGGAGAGGCGACGAGCAGTACTTC. Translating it yields CASSRSGRGDEQYF.

In its sample, this clone was seen once. One end of the junction varies from germline; a read error may be responsible. The V gene is TRBV18, the J gene TRBJ2-1, with a weak D call TRBD1 (5 bases). From germline, CDR1 is KGHSH and CDR2 LQKENI. CDR3 length: 16 amino acids. The CDR3, as DNA: TGTGCCAGCTCGCCACAAGGGGCCCTCGCTGCCAATGAGCAGTTCTTC. It translates to CASSPQGALAANEQFF.

The chain combines TRBV30 with TRBJ2-4; possible D gene TRBD2, 5 bases. Germline V gene lookup returns CDR1 GTSNPN and CDR2 SVGIG (reference sequence). V lost 4 bases and J 0 bases, leaving 10 bases between the germline ends. The CDR3 covers 14 residues. DNA of the CDR3: TGTGCCTGGAACGCGGGCATAGCCAAAAACATTCAGTACTTC. Amino acid sequence: CAWNAGIAKNIQYF.